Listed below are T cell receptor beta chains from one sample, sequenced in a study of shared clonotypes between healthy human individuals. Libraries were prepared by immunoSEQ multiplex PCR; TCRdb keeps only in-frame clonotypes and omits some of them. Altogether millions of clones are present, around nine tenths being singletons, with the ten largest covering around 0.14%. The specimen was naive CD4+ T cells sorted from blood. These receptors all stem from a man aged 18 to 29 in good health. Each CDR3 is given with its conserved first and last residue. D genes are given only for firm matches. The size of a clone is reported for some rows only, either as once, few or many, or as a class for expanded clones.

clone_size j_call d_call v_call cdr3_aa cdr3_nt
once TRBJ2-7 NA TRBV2 CASAWSSYEQYF TGTGCCAGCGCCTGGAGCTCCTACGAGCAGTACTTC
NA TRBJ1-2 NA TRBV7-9 CASSFPPGYTF TGTGCCAGCAGCTTCCCGCCTGGCTACACCTTC
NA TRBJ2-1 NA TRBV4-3 CASSQIGGDEQFF TGCGCCAGCAGCCAAATCGGAGGGGATGAGCAGTTCTTC
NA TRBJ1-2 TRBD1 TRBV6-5 CASSSMDRGSYGYTF TGTGCCAGCAGTTCGATGGACAGGGGCAGCTATGGCTACACCTTC
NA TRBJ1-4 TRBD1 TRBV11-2 CASSLDRVNEKLFF TGTGCCAGCAGCTTGGACAGGGTTAATGAAAAACTGTTTTTT
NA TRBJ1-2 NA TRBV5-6 CASSPGTSVPYGYTF TGTGCCAGCAGCCCCGGGACGAGCGTCCCCTATGGCTACACCTTC
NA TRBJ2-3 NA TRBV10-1 CASSEKRPITDTQYF TGCGCCAGCAGTGAGAAGAGGCCGATTACAGATACGCAGTATTTT
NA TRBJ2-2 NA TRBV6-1 CASSELGYTGELFF TGTGCCAGCAGTGAACTGGGGTACACCGGGGAGCTGTTTTTT
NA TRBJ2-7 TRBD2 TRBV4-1 CASSQEGLAGYEQYF TGCGCCAGCAGCCAAGAGGGACTAGCGGGGTACGAGCAGTACTTC
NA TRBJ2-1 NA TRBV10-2 CASSEHPWGLQSGYNEQFF TGCGCCAGCAGTGAACATCCTTGGGGCCTACAATCGGGATACAATGAGCAGTTCTTC
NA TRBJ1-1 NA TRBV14 CASSQTRGRTEAFF TGTGCCAGCAGCCAGACGAGGGGACGGACTGAAGCTTTCTTT
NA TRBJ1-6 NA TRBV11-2 CASSGGQEGPNSPLHF TGTGCCAGCAGCGGGGGGCAAGAGGGTCCGAATTCACCCCTCCACTTT
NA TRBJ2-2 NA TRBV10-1 CASSESRQGGSGELFF TGCGCCAGCAGTGAGTCGCGACAGGGAGGGTCCGGGGAGCTGTTTTTT
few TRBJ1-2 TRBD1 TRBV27 CATADRVGGYTF TGTGCCACCGCGGACAGGGTAGGTGGCTACACCTTC
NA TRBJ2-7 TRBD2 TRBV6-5 CASSRGSGAYEQYF TGTGCCAGCAGTCGCGGGAGTGGGGCCTACGAGCAGTACTTC
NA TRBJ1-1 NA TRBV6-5 CASSYSLQSEAFF TGTGCCAGCAGTTACTCGTTACAGAGTGAAGCTTTCTTT
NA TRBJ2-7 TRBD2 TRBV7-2 CASSFQAGVTEQYF TGTGCCAGTAGCTTTCAAGCGGGAGTGACCGAGCAGTACTTC
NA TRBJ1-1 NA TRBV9 CASSLGAMNTEAFF TGTGCCAGCAGCTTAGGGGCGATGAACACTGAAGCTTTCTTT
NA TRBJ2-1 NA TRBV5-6 CASVDSRIASYNEQFF TGTGCCAGCGTGGATAGCCGTATAGCGTCCTACAATGAGCAGTTCTTC
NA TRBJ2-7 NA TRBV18 CASSVDRNYEQYF TGTGCCAGCTCAGTCGACAGAAACTACGAGCAGTACTTC
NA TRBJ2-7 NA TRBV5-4 CASSSGGLASTYEQYF TGTGCCAGCAGCTCCGGGGGGCTAGCGTCAACCTACGAGCAGTACTTC
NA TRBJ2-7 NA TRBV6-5 CASSYRDEGSYEQYF TGTGCCAGCAGTTACAGGGACGAGGGGAGCTACGAGCAGTACTTC
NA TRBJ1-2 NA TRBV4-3 CASSQPGLSLYGYTF TGCGCCAGCAGCCAACCCGGACTATCACTTTATGGCTACACCTTC
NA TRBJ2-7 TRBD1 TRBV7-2 CASSRTGNTYEQYF TGTGCCAGCAGCCGGACAGGGAATACCTACGAGCAGTACTTC
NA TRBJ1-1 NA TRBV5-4 CASSPNGGVGTEAFF TGTGCCAGCAGCCCCAACGGAGGGGTGGGCACTGAAGCTTTCTTT
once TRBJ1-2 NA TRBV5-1 CASSLNRDLRYGYTF TGCGCCAGCAGCTTGAACCGGGATCTTCGGTATGGCTACACCTTC
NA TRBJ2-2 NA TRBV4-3 CASALMTESGELFF TGCGCCAGCGCCCTCATGACGGAGTCCGGGGAGCTGTTTTTT
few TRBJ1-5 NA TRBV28 CASSLLGGNQPQHF TGTGCCAGCAGTTTATTGGGCGGTAATCAGCCCCAGCATTTT
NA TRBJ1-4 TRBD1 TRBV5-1 CASSLVRKGQQHPTNEKLFF TGCGCCAGCAGCTTGGTGCGAAAGGGACAGCAACATCCAACTAATGAAAAACTGTTTTTT
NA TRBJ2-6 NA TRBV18 CASSPKTTGSITGANVLTF TGTGCCAGCTCACCGAAGACCACCGGGAGTATTACTGGGGCCAACGTCCTGACTTTC
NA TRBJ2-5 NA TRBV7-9 CASSGKGEAAQYF TGTGCCAGCAGCGGTAAGGGGGAGGCGGCCCAGTACTTC
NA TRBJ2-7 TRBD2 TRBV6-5 CASSYSLAGGPYEQYF TGTGCCAGCAGTTACTCACTAGCGGGGGGGCCTTACGAGCAGTACTTC
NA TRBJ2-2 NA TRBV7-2 CASSLRRFPEDTGELFF TGTGCCAGCAGCTTAAGGAGGTTCCCGGAGGACACCGGGGAGCTGTTTTTT
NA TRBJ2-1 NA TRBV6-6 CASSYSAGGYNEQFF TGTGCCAGCAGTTACTCGGCCGGGGGATACAATGAGCAGTTCTTC
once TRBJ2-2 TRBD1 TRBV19 CASSDSGQANTGELFF TGTGCCAGTAGTGACTCGGGACAGGCGAACACCGGGGAGCTGTTTTTT
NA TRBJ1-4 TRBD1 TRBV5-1 CASSSTTGENEKLFF TGCGCCAGCAGCTCCACGACAGGGGAAAATGAAAAACTGTTTTTT
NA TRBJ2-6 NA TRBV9 CASRSQETGANVLTF TGTGCCAGCAGGTCCCAGGAGACTGGGGCCAACGTCCTGACTTTC
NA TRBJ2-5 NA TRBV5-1 CASSRGPEETQYF TGCGCCAGCAGCAGAGGGCCAGAAGAGACCCAGTACTTC
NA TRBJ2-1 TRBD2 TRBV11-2 CASRTGLAGGYEQFF TGTGCCAGCCGTACGGGACTAGCGGGAGGATATGAGCAGTTCTTC
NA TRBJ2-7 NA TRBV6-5 CASSPGLTYEQYF TGTGCCAGCAGCCCCGGGTTAACCTACGAGCAGTACTTC
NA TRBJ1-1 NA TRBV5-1 CASSEEGVMNTEAFF TGCGCCAGCAGTGAGGAGGGGGTAATGAACACTGAAGCTTTCTTT
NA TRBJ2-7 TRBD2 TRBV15 CATSRGTSGGPVEQYF TGTGCCACCAGCAGAGGGACTAGCGGGGGGCCCGTGGAGCAGTACTTC
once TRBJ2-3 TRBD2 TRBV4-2 CASSRPSIIAGGVLGDTQYF TGTGCCAGCTCGAGGCCCTCGATAATAGCGGGGGGTGTGCTTGGGGATACGCAGTATTTT
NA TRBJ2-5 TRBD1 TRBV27 CASSPDRGSRETQYF TGTGCCAGCAGTCCGGACAGGGGTTCTAGGGAGACCCAGTACTTC
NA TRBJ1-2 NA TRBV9 CASSVDGYGYTF TGTGCCAGCAGCGTAGACGGCTATGGCTACACCTTC
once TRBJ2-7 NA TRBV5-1 CASSLASPGGPNEQYF TGCGCCAGCAGCTTGGCCAGCCCGGGGGGCCCAAACGAGCAGTACTTC
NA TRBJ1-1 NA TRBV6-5 CASSYGGAVNTEAFF TGTGCCAGCAGTTACGGGGGGGCTGTGAACACTGAAGCTTTCTTT